The present T cell receptor (beta chain) was sequenced within a study of blood T cell repertoires in COVID-19. In the study overall: Spain, Italy and the United States supplied samples that represented acute and convalescent COVID-19.

In the study's own analysis: Amplification of reference gene primers provided the estimated nucleated cell counts. Sequenced by immunoSEQ multiplex PCR; TCRdb stores in-frame clones only, minus some. V and J calls and clone size come straight from that table; D and trimming were deduced from the DNA. Of 200,000 or so clones in the sample, about 87% are singletons; the top ten hold about 1.8%. The CDR3 has 14 residues. Germline-derived CDR1 and CDR2 are SGHTA and FQGNSA. V lost 5 bases to trimming and J lost 5 bases, with 16 bases between them. The sequencing sample was made of peripheral blood. This chain links TRBV7-2 with TRBJ2-7; D is uncertain. The TCR sequence derives from a man in his 70s with acute or convalescent COVID-19. In DNA, the CDR3 is TGTGCCAGCAGCAGTCTTTTCGGGTCCCACGAGCAGTACTTC. This encodes CASSSLFGSHEQYF.